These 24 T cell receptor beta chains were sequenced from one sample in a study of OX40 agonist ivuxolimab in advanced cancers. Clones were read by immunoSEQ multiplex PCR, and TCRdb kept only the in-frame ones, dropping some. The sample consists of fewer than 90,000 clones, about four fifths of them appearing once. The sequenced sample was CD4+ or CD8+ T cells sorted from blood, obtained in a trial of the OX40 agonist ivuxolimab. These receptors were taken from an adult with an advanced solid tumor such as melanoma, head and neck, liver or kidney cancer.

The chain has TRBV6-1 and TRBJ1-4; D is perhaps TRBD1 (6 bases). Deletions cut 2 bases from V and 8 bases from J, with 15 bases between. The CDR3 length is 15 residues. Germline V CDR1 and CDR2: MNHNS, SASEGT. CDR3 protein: CASSEWTVKPEKLFF. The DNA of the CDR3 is TGTGCCAGCAGTGAATGGACAGTGAAACCCGAAAAACTGTTTTTT.

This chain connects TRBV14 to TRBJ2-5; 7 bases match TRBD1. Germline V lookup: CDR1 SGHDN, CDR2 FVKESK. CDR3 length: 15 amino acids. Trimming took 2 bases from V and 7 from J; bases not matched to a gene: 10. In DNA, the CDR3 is TGTGCCAGCAGCCAACCGGGACAGAAAATTTGGACCCAGTACTTC. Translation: CASSQPGQKIWTQYF.

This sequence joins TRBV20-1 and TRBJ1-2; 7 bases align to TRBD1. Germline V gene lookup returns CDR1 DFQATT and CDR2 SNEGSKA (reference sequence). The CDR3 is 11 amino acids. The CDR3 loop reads CILGQTGGYTF. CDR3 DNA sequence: TGCATCCTGGGACAGACCGGCGGCTACACCTTC.

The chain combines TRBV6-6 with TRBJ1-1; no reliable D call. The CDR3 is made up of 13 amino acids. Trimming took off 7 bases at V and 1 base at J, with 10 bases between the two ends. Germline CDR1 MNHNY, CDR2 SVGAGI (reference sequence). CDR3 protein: CASTASGNTEAFF. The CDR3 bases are TGTGCCAGCACCGCTTCCGGGAACACTGAAGCTTTCTTT.

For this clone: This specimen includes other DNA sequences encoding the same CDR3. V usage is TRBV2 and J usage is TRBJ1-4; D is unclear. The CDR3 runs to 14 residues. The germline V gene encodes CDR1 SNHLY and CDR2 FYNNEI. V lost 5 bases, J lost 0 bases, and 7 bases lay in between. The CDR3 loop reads CASSLGPTNEKLFF. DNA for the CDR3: TGTGCCAGCAGTCTCGGGCCAACTAATGAAAAACTGTTTTTT.

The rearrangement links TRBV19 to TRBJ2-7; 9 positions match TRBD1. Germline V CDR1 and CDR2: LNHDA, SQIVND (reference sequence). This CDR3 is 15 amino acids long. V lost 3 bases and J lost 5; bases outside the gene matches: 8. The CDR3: CASSIMGTGSHEQYF. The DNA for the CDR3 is TGTGCCAGTAGTATTATGGGGACAGGGTCCCACGAGCAGTACTTC.

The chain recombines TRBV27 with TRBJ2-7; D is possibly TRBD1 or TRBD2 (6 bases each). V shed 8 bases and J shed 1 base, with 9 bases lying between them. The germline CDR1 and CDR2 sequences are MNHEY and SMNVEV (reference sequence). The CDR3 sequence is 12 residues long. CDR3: CASGGLSYEQYF. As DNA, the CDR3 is TGTGCCAGCGGGGGGCTATCCTACGAGCAGTACTTC.

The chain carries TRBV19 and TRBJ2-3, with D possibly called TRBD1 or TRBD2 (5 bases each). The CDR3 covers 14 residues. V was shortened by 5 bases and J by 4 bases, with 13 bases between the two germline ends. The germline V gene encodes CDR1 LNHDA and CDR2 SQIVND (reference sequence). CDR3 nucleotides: TGTGCCAGTAGTCCGGGACGGATGCCAGATACGCAGTATTTT. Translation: CASSPGRMPDTQYF.

The CDR3: CAISDRSYEQYF. CDR3 bases: TGTGCCATCAGTGACCGGTCCTACGAGCAGTACTTC. V usage is TRBV10-3 and J usage is TRBJ2-7; D is uncertain. The germline gives CDR1 ENHRY, CDR2 SYGVKD. The V gene lost 3 bases and the J gene lost 1 base, with 4 bases spanning the gap. CDR3 size: 12 residues.

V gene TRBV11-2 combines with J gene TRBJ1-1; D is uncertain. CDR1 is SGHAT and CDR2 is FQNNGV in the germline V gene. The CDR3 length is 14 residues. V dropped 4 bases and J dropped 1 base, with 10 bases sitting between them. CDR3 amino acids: CASSYPERNTEAFF. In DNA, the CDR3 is TGTGCCAGCAGCTACCCCGAGAGGAACACTGAAGCTTTCTTT.

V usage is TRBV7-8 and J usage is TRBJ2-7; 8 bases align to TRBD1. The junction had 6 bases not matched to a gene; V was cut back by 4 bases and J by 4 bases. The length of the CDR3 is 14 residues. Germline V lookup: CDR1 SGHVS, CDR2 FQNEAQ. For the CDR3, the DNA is TGTGCCAGCAGCTCGGACAGGGTATTGTACGAGCAGTACTTC. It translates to CASSSDRVLYEQYF.

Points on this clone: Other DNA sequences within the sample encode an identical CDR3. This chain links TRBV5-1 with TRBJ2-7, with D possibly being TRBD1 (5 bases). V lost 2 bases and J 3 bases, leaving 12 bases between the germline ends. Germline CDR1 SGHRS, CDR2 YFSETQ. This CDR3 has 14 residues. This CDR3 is CASSFRGEDYEQYF. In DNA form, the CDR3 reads TGCGCCAGCAGCTTTAGGGGTGAAGACTACGAGCAGTACTTC.

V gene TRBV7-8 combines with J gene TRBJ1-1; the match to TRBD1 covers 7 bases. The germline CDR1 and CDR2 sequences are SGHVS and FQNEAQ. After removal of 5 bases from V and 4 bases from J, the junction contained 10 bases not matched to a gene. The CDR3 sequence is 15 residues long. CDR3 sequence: CASSPRQGGSTEAFF. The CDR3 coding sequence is TGTGCCAGCAGCCCTCGACAGGGAGGGAGCACTGAAGCTTTCTTT. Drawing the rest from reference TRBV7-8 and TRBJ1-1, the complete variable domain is GAGVSQSPRYKVAKRGQDVALRCDPISGHVSLFWYQQALGQGPEFLTYFQNEAQLDKSGLPSDRFFAERPEGSVSTLKIQRTQQEDSAVYLCASSPRQGGSTEAFFGQGTRLTVV.

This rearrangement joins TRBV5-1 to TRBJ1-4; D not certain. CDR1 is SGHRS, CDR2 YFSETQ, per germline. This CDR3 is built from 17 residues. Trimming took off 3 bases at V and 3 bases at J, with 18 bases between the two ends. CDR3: CASSSDVVRAPNEKLFF. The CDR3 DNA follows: TGCGCCAGCAGCTCAGACGTCGTAAGGGCCCCTAATGAAAAACTGTTTTTT.

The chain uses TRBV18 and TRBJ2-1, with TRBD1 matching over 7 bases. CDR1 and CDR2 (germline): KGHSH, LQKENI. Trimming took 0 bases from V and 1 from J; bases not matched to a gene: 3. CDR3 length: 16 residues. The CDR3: CASSPPGGASYNEQFF. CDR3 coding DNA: TGTGCCAGCTCACCACCAGGGGGCGCTTCCTACAATGAGCAGTTCTTC.

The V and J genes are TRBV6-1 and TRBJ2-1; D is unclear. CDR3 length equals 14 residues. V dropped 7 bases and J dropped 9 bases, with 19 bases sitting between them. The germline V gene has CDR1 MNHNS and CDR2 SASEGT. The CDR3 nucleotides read TGTGCCAGCAAGGAGAGTTTCGGTCTCAGTGAGCAGTTCTTC. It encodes CASKESFGLSEQFF.

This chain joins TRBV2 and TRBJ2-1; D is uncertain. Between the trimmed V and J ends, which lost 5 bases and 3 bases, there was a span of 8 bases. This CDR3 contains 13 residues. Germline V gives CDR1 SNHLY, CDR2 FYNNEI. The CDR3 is CASSRENYNEQFF. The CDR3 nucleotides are TGTGCCAGCAGTCGCGAAAACTACAATGAGCAGTTCTTC.

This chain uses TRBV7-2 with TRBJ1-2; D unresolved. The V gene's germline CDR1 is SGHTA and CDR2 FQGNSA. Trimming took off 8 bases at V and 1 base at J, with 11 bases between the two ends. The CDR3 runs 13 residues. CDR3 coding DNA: TGTGCCAGCCAACCTGGGGTTAACTATGGCTACACCTTC. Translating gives CASQPGVNYGYTF.

The CDR3: CASSLLGVGANVLTF. The DNA for the CDR3 is TGTGCCAGCAGCTTGTTAGGGGTCGGGGCCAACGTCCTGACTTTC. J is TRBJ2-6 and V is TRBV5-5; D is possibly TRBD1 (5 bases). Germline V gene data show CDR1 as SGHKS and CDR2 as YYEKEE (reference sequence). Trimming shortened V by 1 base and J by 4 bases, and 9 bases separated the two germline ends. The CDR3 loop spans 15 amino acids.

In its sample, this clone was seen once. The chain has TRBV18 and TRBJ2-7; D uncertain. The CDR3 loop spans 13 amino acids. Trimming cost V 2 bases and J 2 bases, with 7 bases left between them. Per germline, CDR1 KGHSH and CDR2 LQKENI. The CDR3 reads CASSPKAAYEQYF. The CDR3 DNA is TGTGCCAGCTCACCAAAGGCAGCCTACGAGCAGTACTTC.

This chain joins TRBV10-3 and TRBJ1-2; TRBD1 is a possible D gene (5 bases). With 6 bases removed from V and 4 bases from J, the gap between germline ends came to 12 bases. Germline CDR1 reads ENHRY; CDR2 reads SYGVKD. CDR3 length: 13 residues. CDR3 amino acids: CAISGDRLYGYTF. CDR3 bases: TGTGCCATCAGCGGGGACCGTCTCTATGGCTACACCTTC.

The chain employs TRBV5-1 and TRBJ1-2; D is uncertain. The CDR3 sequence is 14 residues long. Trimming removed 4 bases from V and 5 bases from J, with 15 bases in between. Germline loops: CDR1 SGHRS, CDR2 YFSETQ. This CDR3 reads CASSPEVVSYGYTF. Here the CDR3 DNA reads TGCGCCAGCAGCCCGGAGGTAGTTTCATATGGCTACACCTTC.

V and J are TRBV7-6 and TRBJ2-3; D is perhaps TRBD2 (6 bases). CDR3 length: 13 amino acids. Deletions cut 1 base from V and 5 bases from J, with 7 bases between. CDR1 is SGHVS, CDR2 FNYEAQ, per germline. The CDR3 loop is CASSLGRGDTQYF. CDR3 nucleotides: TGTGCCAGCAGCTTAGGGCGGGGAGATACGCAGTATTTT.

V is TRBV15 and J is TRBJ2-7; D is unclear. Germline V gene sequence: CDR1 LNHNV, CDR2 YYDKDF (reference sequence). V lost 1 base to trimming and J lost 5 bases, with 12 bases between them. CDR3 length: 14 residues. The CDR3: CATSRAPLIHEQYF. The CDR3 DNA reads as TGTGCCACCAGCAGAGCCCCTCTTATCCACGAGCAGTACTTC.